This is a list of T cell receptor beta chains from one sample in a study of blood T cell repertoires in COVID-19. Libraries were prepared by immunoSEQ multiplex PCR; TCRdb keeps only in-frame clonotypes and omits some of them. The sample lists some 490,000 clones; 80% to 90% were seen once. The sequenced sample consisted of peripheral blood. The receptors derive from a human donor in a cohort sampled during active COVID-19. Both conserved end residues are part of each CDR3. The D gene is left open where the match is weak. Some rows have no size entry. The others give once, few or many, or a class for an expanded clone.

clone_size j_call d_call v_call cdr3_nt cdr3_aa
NA TRBJ2-2 NA TRBV11-3 TGTGCCAGCAGCTTACCTTTAGGGGACACCGGGGAGCTGTTTTTT CASSLPLGDTGELFF
NA TRBJ1-1 TRBD1 TRBV7-2 TGTGCCAGCAGCTCCCACAGGGGGCTGAACACTGAAGCTTTCTTT CASSSHRGLNTEAFF
NA TRBJ2-3 TRBD2 TRBV5-1 TGCGCCAGCAGCTTCCCCCCTAGCGGGAATCTAGGGGATACGCAGTATTTT CASSFPPSGNLGDTQYF
NA TRBJ2-2 TRBD1 TRBV4-2 TGTGCCAGCAGCCAAGATGACAGGGGCACTGGGGAGCTGTTTTTT CASSQDDRGTGELFF
few TRBJ2-7 NA TRBV7-2 TGTGCCAGCAGCTTAGAAGAGGGAGGACCGTACGAGCAGTACTTC CASSLEEGGPYEQYF
once TRBJ1-5 NA TRBV6-1 TGTGCCAGCAGTGAAGCAGGCAGACAGTACAATCAGCCCCAGCATTTT CASSEAGRQYNQPQHF
NA TRBJ1-5 NA TRBV19 TGTGCCAGTAGTATAGATCGAGGTCCAAGAAATCAGCCCCAGCATTTT CASSIDRGPRNQPQHF
NA TRBJ1-2 NA TRBV5-8 TGTGCCAGCAGCCTACAGTGGAACTATGGCTACACCTTC CASSLQWNYGYTF
NA TRBJ1-3 TRBD1 TRBV6-5 TGTGCCAGCAGCCCAGGGGGCACGTCTGGAAACACCATATATTTT CASSPGGTSGNTIYF
NA TRBJ2-7 NA TRBV11-2 TGTGCCAGCAGCTTAGTGAGGCTACCCCTACCTGGCGAGCAGTACTTC CASSLVRLPLPGEQYF
NA TRBJ2-1 TRBD2 TRBV20-1 TGCAGTGCTAGTGTAGCGGGAGGGCCCTACTACAATGAGCAGTTCTTC CSASVAGGPYYNEQFF
NA TRBJ1-3 NA TRBV6-6 TGTGCCAGCAGTTATAGCGTCGGCCGGGGAAACACCATATATTTT CASSYSVGRGNTIYF
few TRBJ2-2 TRBD2 TRBV3-1/TRBV3-2 TGTGCCAGCAGCCAGGGGGCTAGCGGGAGCGGCGGGGACACCGGGGAGCTGTTTTTT CASSQGASGSGGDTGELFF
NA TRBJ1-2 TRBD1 TRBV28 TGTGCCAGCAGTTTGGGGACAGTGCCTAGAGGCTACACCTTC CASSLGTVPRGYTF
once TRBJ2-1 NA TRBV10-1 TGCGCCAGCAGTGTTGGGGGCCCCAATGAGCAGTTCTTC CASSVGGPNEQFF
NA TRBJ2-1 NA TRBV27 TGTGCCAGCAGTTTATTGTGGTTGGGCCAGGTCTACAATGAGCAGTTCTTC CASSLLWLGQVYNEQFF
once TRBJ1-6 NA TRBV5-1 TGCGCCAGCAGCGTAGGACAGAGTGGGAATTCACCCCTCCACTTT CASSVGQSGNSPLHF
NA TRBJ2-7 NA TRBV7-2 TGTGCCAGCAGCTCTGCGTACGAGCAGTACTTC CASSSAYEQYF
NA TRBJ1-4 NA TRBV29-1 TGCAGCGTCCTGGAGCCGGAAAAACTGTTTTTT CSVLEPEKLFF
once TRBJ1-1 NA TRBV10-3 TGTGCCATCAGTGACCTTCTGGGAGAGAACACTGAAGCTTTCTTT CAISDLLGENTEAFF
NA TRBJ2-2 TRBD2 TRBV24-1 TGTGCCACCAGTGATCCCGGGACTAGGGGTACCGGGGAGCTGTTTTTT CATSDPGTRGTGELFF
NA TRBJ2-7 NA TRBV7-2 TGTGCCAGCAGCTTAGGAGGGAACTATTACGAGCAGTACTTC CASSLGGNYYEQYF
NA TRBJ1-3 NA TRBV3-1/TRBV3-2 TGTGCCAGCAGCCAAGTTGGGGGCTTTATTCGAAACACCATATATTTT CASSQVGGFIRNTIYF
NA TRBJ2-7 TRBD1 TRBV3-1/TRBV3-2 TGTGCCAGCAGCCATGGACAGGGCGAGCAGTACTTC CASSHGQGEQYF
NA TRBJ2-7 TRBD2 TRBV3-1/TRBV3-2 TGTGCCAGCAGTTTTAGCGGGATTTCCTACGAGCAGTACTTC CASSFSGISYEQYF
NA TRBJ2-3 NA TRBV5-1 TGCGCCAGCAGCTTGGGGACTTCCACAGATACGCAGTATTTT CASSLGTSTDTQYF
NA TRBJ1-2 NA TRBV11-1 TGTGCCAGCAGCTTAGGACAGAACTATGGCTACACCTTC CASSLGQNYGYTF
NA TRBJ1-2 NA TRBV9 TGTGCCAGCAGCGTAGAACCACAGCCCTATGGCTACACCTTC CASSVEPQPYGYTF
NA TRBJ1-2 NA TRBV9 TGTGCCAGCAGCCCACCTCAAGAGGCCCACCTGGCCTATGGCTACACCTTC CASSPPQEAHLAYGYTF
many TRBJ1-5 TRBD1 TRBV5-1 TGCGCCAGCAGTCGGACAGGGGCGAGCAATCAGCCCCAGCATTTT CASSRTGASNQPQHF
NA TRBJ1-4 TRBD1 TRBV5-1 TGCGCCAGCAGTCCAGGGGGCCCTAATGAAAAACTGTTTTTT CASSPGGPNEKLFF
NA TRBJ2-7 NA TRBV6-5 TGTGCCAGCTCCTCGAACGTAGTTACCTACGAGCAGTACTTC CASSSNVVTYEQYF
NA TRBJ1-3 TRBD1 TRBV18 TGTGCCAGCTCACCCGGACAGGCAGACTCTGGAAACACCATATATTTT CASSPGQADSGNTIYF
NA TRBJ2-1 TRBD1 TRBV6-5 TGTGCCAGCAGAGACAGGGGCGCGTTCTACAATGAGCAGTTCTTC CASRDRGAFYNEQFF
NA TRBJ1-1 TRBD1 TRBV5-6 TGTGCCAGTAGCACCGAGAGAAACAGGGGGGAGACTTTCTTT CASSTERNRGETFF
once TRBJ2-1 NA TRBV11-3 TGTGCCAGCAGCAATATCCGTGGCGGTGAGCAGTTCTTC CASSNIRGGEQFF
once TRBJ1-1 TRBD1 TRBV5-8 TGTGCCAGCACCTCGCGGCTCGGGACAGGGGTTACTGAAGCTTTCTTT CASTSRLGTGVTEAFF
NA TRBJ1-4 NA TRBV6-2/TRBV6-3 TGTGCCAGCAGTTACTCTCGGTGGGAGAGTGAAAAACTGTTTTTT CASSYSRWESEKLFF
NA TRBJ2-2 TRBD1 TRBV9 TGTGCCAGCAGCACCCGGGACAGGGGAAGTGCCGGGGAGCTGTTTTTT CASSTRDRGSAGELFF
NA TRBJ2-2 TRBD2 TRBV19 TGTGCCAGTAGTATAGAAGGGACTAGCGGTAACACCGGGGAGCTGTTTTTT CASSIEGTSGNTGELFF
NA TRBJ1-3 NA TRBV7-3 TGTGCCAGCAGCTCTCAGGGTTTAGGAAACACCATATATTTT CASSSQGLGNTIYF
NA TRBJ2-3 TRBD2 TRBV9 TGTGCCAGCAGCCCAAGTCCCAGCGGGGGCACAGATACGCAGTATTTT CASSPSPSGGTDTQYF
NA TRBJ2-3 TRBD2 TRBV4-1 TGCGCCAGCAGCCCCCTAAAGGACGGGAGGGGAACAGATACGCAGTATTTT CASSPLKDGRGTDTQYF
NA TRBJ1-4 TRBD1 TRBV7-9 TGTGCCAGCATCGGACAGGTCGATGAAAAACTGTTTTTT CASIGQVDEKLFF
NA TRBJ1-5 NA TRBV21-1 TGTGCCAGCACCATCCTGCTCGGACAGAATAGCAATCAGCCCCAGCATTTT CASTILLGQNSNQPQHF
few TRBJ1-1 TRBD1 TRBV24-1 TGTGCCACCCGGTCTCTCCCAGCAAGACAGGGGCTGAACACTGAAGCTTTCTTT CATRSLPARQGLNTEAFF
once TRBJ2-7 NA TRBV6-5 TGTGCCAGCAGTTACAGCTGGAGACCCTACGAGCAGTACTTC CASSYSWRPYEQYF
NA TRBJ2-2 NA TRBV13 TGTGCCAGCAGCTTTACCCGGCAGGAGGGCACCGGGGAGCTGTTTTTT CASSFTRQEGTGELFF
NA TRBJ1-5 NA TRBV28 TGTGCCAGCAGTTTCACCCCCGGGGCCCAGCATTTT CASSFTPGAQHF